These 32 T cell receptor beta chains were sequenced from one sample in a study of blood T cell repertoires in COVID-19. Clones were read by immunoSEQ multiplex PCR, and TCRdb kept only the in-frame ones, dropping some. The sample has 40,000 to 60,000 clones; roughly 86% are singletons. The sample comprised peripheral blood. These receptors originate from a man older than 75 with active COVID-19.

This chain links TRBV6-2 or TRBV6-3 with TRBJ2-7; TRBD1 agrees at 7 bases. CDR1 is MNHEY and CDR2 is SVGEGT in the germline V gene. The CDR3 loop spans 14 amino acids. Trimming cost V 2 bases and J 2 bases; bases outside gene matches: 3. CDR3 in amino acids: CASSYRQGTYEQYF. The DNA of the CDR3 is TGTGCCAGCAGTTACCGACAGGGAACCTACGAGCAGTACTTC.

CDR3 sequence reads: CASSGLAGFSEQFF. DNA of the CDR3: TGCGCCAGCAGTGGGCTAGCGGGATTTTCGGAGCAGTTCTTC. The rearrangement uses TRBV10-2 and TRBJ2-1; TRBD2 matches at 9 bases. This CDR3 contains 14 residues. CDR1 is WSHSY, CDR2 SAAADI, per germline. Unmatched junction bases numbered 8, after V lost 4 bases and J lost 10 bases.

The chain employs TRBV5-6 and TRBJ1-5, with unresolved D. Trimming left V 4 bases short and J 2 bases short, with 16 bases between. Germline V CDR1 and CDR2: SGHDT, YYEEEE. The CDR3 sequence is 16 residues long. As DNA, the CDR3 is TGTGCCAGCAGCCCTGGCGGGGTTTTGGGCAATCAGCCCCAGCATTTT. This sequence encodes CASSPGGVLGNQPQHF.

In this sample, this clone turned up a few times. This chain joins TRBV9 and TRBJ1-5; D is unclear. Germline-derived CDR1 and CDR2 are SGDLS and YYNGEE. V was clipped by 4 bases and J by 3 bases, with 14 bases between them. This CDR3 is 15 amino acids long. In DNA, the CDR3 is TGTGCCAGCAGCCCAGATGGACTGGACAATCAGCCCCAGCATTTT. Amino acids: CASSPDGLDNQPQHF.

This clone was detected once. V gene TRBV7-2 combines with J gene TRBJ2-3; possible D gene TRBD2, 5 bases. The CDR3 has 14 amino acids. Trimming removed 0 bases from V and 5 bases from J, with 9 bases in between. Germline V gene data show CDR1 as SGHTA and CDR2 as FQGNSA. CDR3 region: CASSLAGEIDTQYF. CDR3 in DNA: TGTGCCAGCAGCTTAGCGGGAGAGATAGATACGCAGTATTTT.

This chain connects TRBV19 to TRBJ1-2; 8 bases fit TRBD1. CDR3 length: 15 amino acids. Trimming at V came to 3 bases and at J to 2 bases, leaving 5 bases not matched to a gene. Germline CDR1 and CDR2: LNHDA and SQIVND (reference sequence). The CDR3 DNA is TGTGCCAGTAGTATGGGACGGACAGGGAACTATGGCTACACCTTC. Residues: CASSMGRTGNYGYTF.

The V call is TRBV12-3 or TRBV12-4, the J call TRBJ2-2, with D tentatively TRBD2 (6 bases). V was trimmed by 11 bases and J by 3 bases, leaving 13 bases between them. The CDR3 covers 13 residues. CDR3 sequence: CAGGEQDTGELFF. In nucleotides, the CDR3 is TGTGCCGGAGGGGAACAGGACACCGGGGAGCTGTTTTTT.

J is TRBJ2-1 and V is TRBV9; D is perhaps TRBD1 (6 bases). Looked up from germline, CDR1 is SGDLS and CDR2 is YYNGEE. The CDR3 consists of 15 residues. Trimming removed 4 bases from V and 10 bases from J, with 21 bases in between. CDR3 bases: TGTGCCAGCAGCCCACTCGGGACAACCTCAGGGGAGCAGTTCTTC. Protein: CASSPLGTTSGEQFF. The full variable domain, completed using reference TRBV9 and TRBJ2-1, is DSGVTQTPKHLITATGQRVTLRCSPRSGDLSVYWYQQSLDQGLQFLIQYYNGEERAKGNILERFSAQQFPDLHSELNLSSLELGDSALYFCASSPLGTTSGEQFFGPGTRLTVL.

CDR3 DNA: TGTGCCAGCAGCTTAGAGTTTGGGCAGGTCCCCTACAATGAGCAGTTCTTC. Translated, it gives CASSLEFGQVPYNEQFF. The chain links TRBV7-2 to TRBJ2-1; D not certain. Germline V lookup: CDR1 SGHTA, CDR2 FQGNSA. Trimming removed 1 base from V and 2 bases from J, with 15 bases in between. This CDR3 comprises 17 residues.

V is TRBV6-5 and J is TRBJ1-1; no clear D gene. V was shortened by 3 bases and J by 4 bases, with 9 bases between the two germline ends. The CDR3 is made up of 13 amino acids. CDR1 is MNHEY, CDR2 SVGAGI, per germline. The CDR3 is CASSYDKTTEAFF. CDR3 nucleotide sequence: TGTGCCAGCAGTTATGACAAGACCACTGAAGCTTTCTTT.

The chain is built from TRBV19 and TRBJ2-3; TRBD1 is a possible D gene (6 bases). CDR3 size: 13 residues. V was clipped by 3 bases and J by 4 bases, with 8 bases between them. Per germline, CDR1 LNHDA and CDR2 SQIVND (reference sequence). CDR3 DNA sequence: TGTGCCAGTAGTATGGCAGGGGCAGATACGCAGTATTTT. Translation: CASSMAGADTQYF.

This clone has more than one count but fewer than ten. The CDR3 reads CAWSSFGKTGELFF. CDR3 bases: TGTGCCTGGAGTAGTTTCGGGAAGACCGGGGAGCTGTTTTTT. This rearrangement joins TRBV30 to TRBJ2-2; a possible D gene is TRBD2 (5 bases). The germline V gene has CDR1 GTSNPN and CDR2 SVGIG (reference sequence). V gave up 2 bases and J gave up 5 bases, with 12 bases separating them. CDR3 size: 14 residues.

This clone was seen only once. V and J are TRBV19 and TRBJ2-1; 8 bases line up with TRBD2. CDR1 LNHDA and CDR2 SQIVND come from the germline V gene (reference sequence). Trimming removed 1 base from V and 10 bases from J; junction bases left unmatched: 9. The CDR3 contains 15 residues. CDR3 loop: CASSIGPGGPGEQFF. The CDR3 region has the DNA TGTGCCAGTAGTATAGGCCCGGGAGGGCCGGGGGAGCAGTTCTTC. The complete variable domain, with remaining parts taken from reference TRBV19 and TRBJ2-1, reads DGGITQSPKYLFRKEGQNVTLSCEQNLNHDAMYWYRQDPGQGLRLIYYSQIVNDFQKGDIAEGYSVSREKKESFPLTVTSAQKNPTAFYLCASSIGPGGPGEQFFGPGTRLTVL.

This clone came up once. The CDR3 DNA sequence: TGTGCCAGCAGCTTAGACAGGGCACCTAACTATGGCTACACCTTC. Amino acids: CASSLDRAPNYGYTF. This chain connects TRBV7-2 to TRBJ1-2; possible D gene TRBD1, 6 bases. This CDR3 spans 15 amino acids. The V and J ends lost 1 base and 0 bases respectively, with 9 bases between them. Germline V CDR1 and CDR2: SGHTA, FQGNSA.

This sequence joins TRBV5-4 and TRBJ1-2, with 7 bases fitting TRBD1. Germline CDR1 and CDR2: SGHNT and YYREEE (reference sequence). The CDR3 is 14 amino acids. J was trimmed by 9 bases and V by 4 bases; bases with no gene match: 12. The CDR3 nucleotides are TGTGCCAGCAGCAGAGGACAGGAGCCATATAGCTACACCTTC. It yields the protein CASSRGQEPYSYTF.

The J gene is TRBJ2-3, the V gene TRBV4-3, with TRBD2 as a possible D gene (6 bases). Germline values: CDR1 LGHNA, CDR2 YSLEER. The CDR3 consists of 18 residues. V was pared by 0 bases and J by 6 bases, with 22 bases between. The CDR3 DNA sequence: TGCGCCAGCAGCCAAGATCGGACGGGCGGAACTAGCAGGGATACGCAGTATTTT. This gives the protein CASSQDRTGGTSRDTQYF.

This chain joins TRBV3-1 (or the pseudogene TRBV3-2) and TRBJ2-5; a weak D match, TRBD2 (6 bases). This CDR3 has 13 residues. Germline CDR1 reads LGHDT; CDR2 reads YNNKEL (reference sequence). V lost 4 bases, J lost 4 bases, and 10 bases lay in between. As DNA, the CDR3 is TGTGCCAGCAGCCGGTGGGGGGTAGAGACCCAGTACTTC. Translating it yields CASSRWGVETQYF.

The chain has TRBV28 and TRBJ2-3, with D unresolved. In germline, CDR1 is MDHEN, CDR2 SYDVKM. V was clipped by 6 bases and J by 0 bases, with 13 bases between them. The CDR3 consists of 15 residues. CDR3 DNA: TGTGCCAGCAGGTGGAGCGATGCTAGCACAGATACGCAGTATTTT. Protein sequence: CASRWSDASTDTQYF.

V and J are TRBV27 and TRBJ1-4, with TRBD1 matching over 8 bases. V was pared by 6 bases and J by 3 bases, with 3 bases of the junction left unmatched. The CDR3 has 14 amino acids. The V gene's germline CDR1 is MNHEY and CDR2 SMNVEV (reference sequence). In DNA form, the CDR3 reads TGTGCCAGCAGGGAGACAGGGGCTAATGAAAAACTGTTTTTT. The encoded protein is CASRETGANEKLFF.

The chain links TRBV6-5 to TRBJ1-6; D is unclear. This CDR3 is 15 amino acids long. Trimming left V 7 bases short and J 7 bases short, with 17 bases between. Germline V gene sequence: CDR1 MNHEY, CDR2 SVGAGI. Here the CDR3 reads CASTLTWTGNSPLHF. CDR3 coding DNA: TGTGCCAGCACCCTGACGTGGACTGGCAATTCACCCCTCCACTTT.

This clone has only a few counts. The CDR3 DNA reads as TGTGCCAGCAGTGAAGCGGGCAACTATGGCTACACCTTC. It specifies CASSEAGNYGYTF. The chain is built from TRBV6-1 and TRBJ1-2; D is unresolved. In germline, CDR1 is MNHNS, CDR2 SASEGT. The CDR3 covers 13 residues. Trimming cost V 0 bases and J 2 bases, with 4 bases left between them.

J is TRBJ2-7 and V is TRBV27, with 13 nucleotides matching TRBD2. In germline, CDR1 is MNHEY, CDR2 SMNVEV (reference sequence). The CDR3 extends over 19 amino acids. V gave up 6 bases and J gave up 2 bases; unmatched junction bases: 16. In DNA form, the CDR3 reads TGTGCCAGCAGCCCCACACCGGGACTAGCGGGATTAGGGCCCTACGAGCAGTACTTC. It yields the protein CASSPTPGLAGLGPYEQYF.

CDR3 loop: CASSQTGGPDSGNTIYF. The CDR3 nucleotides are TGCGCCAGCAGCCAGACAGGGGGACCTGACTCTGGAAACACCATATATTTT. The chain has TRBV5-1 and TRBJ1-3; 9 nucleotides match TRBD1. V dropped 4 bases and J dropped 0; count of bases not matched to a gene: 8. This CDR3 has 17 amino acids. Germline V lookup: CDR1 SGHRS, CDR2 YFSETQ.

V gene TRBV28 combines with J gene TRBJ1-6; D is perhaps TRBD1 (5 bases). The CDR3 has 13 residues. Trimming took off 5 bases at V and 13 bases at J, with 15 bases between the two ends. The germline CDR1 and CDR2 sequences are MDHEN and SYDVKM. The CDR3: CASSPATVAPLHF. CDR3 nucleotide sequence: TGTGCCAGCAGTCCGGCGACAGTTGCTCCCCTCCACTTT.

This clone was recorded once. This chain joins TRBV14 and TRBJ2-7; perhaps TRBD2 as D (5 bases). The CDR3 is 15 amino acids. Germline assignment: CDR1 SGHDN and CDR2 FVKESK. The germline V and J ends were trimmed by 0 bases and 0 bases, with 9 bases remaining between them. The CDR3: CASSQDGKLSYEQYF. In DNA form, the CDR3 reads TGTGCCAGCAGCCAAGACGGGAAGCTCTCCTACGAGCAGTACTTC.

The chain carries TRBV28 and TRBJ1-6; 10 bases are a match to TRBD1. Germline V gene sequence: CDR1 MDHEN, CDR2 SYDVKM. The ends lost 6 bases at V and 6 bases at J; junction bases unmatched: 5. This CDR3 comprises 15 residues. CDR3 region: CASRLGQGINSPLHF. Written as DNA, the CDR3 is TGTGCCAGCAGATTGGGACAGGGGATTAATTCACCCCTCCACTTT.

The CDR3, as DNA: TGTGCCAGCAGTGTGGGAGTGGGTGAAGCTTTCTTT. Translated: CASSVGVGEAFF. The V call is TRBV2, the J call TRBJ1-1; no clear D. Trimming removed 4 bases from V and 7 bases from J, with 10 bases in between. The CDR3 has 12 amino acids. Germline V CDR1 and CDR2: SNHLY, FYNNEI.

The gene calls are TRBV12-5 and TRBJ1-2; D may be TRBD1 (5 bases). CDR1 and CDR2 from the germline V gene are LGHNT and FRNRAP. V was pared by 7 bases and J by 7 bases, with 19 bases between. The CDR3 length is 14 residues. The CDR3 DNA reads TGTGCTAGTGCGGGCGACAGCGACTCGTTTGGCTACACCTTC. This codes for CASAGDSDSFGYTF.

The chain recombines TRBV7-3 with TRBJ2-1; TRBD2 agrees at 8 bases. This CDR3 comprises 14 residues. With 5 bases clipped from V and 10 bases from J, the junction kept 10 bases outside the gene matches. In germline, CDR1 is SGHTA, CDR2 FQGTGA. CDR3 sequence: CASSGRTSPQEQFF. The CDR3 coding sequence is TGTGCCAGCAGCGGTAGGACTAGCCCCCAGGAGCAGTTCTTC.

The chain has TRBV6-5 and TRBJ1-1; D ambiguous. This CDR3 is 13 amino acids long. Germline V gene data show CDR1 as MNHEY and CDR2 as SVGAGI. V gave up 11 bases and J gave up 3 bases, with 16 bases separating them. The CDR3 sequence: CASEAESHTEAFF. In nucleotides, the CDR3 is TGTGCCTCGGAGGCCGAATCACACACTGAAGCTTTCTTT.

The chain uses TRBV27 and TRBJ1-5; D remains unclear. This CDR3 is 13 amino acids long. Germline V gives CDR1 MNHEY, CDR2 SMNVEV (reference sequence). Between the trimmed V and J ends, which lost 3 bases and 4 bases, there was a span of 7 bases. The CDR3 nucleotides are TGTGCCAGCAGTTTTGACGGGAATCAGCCCCAGCATTTT. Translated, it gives CASSFDGNQPQHF.

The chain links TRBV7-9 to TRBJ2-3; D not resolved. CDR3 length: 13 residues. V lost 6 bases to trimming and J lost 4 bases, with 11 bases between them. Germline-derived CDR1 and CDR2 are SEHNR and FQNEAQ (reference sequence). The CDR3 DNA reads TGTGCCAGCAGTCAAAACTCCCCAGATACGCAGTATTTT. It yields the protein CASSQNSPDTQYF.